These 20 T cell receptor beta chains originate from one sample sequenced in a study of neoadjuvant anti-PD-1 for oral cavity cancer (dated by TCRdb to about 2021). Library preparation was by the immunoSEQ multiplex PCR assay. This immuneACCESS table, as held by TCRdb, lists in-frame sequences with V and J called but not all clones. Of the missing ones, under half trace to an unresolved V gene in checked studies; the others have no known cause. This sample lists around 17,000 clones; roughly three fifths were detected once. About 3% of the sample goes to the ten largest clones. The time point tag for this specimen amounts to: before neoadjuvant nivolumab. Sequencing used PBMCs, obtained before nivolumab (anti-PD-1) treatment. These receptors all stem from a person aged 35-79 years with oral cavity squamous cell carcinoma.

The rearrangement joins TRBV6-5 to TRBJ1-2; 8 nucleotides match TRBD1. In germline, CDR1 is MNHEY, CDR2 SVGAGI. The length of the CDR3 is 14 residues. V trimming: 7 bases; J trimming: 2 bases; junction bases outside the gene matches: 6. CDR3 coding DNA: TGTGCCAGCACAACAGGGGGTGGAAACTATGGCTACACCTTC. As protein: CASTTGGGNYGYTF.

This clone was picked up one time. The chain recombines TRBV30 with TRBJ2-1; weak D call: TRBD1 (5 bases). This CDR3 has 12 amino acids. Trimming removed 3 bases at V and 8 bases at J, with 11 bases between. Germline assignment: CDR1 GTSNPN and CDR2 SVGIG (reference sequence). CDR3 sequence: CAWSPGWDEQFF. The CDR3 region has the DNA TGTGCCTGGAGCCCAGGGTGGGATGAGCAGTTCTTC.

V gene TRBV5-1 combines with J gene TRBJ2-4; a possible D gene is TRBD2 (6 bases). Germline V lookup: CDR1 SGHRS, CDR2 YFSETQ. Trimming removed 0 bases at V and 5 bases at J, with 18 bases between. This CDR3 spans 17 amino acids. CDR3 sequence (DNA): TGCGCCAGCAGCTTGGCCTACACGGGAGAAGGGCAAAACATTCAGTACTTC. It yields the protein CASSLAYTGEGQNIQYF.

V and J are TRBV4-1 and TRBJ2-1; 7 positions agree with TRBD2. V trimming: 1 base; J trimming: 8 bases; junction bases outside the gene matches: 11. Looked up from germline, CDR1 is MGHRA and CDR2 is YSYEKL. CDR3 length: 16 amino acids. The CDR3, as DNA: TGCGCCAGCAGCCAAGCCGCAGCGGGAAAGATCTATGAGCAGTTCTTC. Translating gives CASSQAAAGKIYEQFF.

The chain's CDR3 is CASSPGSAGLDTQYF. The CDR3 DNA reads as TGTGCCAGCAGCCCTGGATCAGCGGGACTAGATACGCAGTATTTT. The chain links TRBV5-4 to TRBJ2-3; TRBD2 agrees at 7 bases. The ends lost 4 bases at V and 5 bases at J; junction bases unmatched: 10. The germline CDR1 and CDR2 sequences are SGHNT and YYREEE (reference sequence). The CDR3 contains 15 residues.

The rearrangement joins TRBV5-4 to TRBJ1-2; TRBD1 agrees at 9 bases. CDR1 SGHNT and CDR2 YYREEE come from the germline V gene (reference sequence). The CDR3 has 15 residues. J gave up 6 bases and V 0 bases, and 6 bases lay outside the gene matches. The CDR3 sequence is CASSLGSRDRDGYTF. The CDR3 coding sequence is TGTGCCAGCAGCTTGGGGTCCCGGGACAGGGATGGCTACACCTTC.

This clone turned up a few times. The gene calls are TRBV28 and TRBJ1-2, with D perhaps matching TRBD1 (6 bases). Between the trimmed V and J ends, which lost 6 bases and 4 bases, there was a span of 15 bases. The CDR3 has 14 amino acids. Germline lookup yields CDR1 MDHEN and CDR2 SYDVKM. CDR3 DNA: TGTGCCAGCAGGGACAGTAATCAAGTCTATGGCTACACCTTC. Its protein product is CASRDSNQVYGYTF.

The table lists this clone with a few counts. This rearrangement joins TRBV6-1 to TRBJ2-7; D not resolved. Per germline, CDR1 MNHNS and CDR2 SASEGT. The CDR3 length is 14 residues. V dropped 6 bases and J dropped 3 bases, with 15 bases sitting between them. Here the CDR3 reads CASRRDGYYYEQYF. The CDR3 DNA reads TGTGCCAGCAGGCGAGACGGTTACTACTACGAGCAGTACTTC.

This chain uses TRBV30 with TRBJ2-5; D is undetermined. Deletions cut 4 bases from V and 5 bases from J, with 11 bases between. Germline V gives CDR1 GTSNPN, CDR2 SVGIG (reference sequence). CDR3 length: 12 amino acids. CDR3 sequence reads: CAWTAGGETQYF. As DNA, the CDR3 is TGTGCCTGGACGGCTGGTGGGGAGACCCAGTACTTC.

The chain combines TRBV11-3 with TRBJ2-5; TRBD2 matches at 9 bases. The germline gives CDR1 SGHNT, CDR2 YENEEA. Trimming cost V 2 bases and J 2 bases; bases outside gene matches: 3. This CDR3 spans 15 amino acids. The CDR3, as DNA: TGTGCCAGCAGCTTATACGCGGGAGGGCAAGAGACCCAGTACTTC. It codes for CASSLYAGGQETQYF.

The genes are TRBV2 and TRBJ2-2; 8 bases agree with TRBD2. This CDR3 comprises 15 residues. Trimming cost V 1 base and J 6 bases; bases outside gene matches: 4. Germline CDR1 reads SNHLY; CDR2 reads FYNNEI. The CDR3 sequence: CASSEGAGGAGELFF. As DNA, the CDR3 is TGTGCCAGCAGTGAAGGGGCGGGAGGAGCCGGGGAGCTGTTTTTT.

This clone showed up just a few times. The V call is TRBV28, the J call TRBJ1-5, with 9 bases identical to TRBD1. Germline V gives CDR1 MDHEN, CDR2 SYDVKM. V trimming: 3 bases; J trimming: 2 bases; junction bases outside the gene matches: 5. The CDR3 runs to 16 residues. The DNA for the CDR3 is TGTGCCAGCAGTTTCGACAGACAGGGGGGCAATCAGCCCCAGCATTTT. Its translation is CASSFDRQGGNQPQHF.

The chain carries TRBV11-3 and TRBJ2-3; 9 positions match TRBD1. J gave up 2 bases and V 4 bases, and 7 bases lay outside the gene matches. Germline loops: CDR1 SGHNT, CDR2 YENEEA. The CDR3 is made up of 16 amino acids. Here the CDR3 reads CASSSGTGLFTDTQYF. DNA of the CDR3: TGTGCCAGCAGCTCCGGGACAGGGTTATTCACAGATACGCAGTATTTT. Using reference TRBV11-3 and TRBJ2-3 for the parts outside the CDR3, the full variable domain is EAGVVQSPRYKIIEKKQPVAFWCNPISGHNTLYWYLQNLGQGPELLIRYENEEAVDDSQLPKDRFSAERLKGVDSTLKIQPAELGDSAVYLCASSSGTGLFTDTQYFGPGTRLTVL.

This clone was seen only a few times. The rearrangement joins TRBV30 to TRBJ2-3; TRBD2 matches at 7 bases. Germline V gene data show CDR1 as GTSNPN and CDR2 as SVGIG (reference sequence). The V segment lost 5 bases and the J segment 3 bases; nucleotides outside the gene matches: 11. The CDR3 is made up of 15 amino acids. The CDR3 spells CAWGRDGRMTDTQYF. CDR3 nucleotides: TGTGCCTGGGGTAGAGACGGGAGGATGACAGATACGCAGTATTTT.

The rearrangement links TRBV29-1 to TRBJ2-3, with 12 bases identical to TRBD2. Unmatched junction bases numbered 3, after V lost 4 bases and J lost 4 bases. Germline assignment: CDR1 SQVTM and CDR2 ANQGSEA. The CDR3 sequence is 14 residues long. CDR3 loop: CSVVRTSGADTQYF. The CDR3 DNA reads TGCAGCGTTGTCCGGACTAGCGGGGCAGATACGCAGTATTTT.

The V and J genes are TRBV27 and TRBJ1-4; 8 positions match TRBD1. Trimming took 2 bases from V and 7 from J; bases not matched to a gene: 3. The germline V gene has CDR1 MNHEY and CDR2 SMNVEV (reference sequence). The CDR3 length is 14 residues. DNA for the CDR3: TGTGCCAGCAGTTTAAACAGGGGGGGTGAAAAACTGTTTTTT. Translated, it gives CASSLNRGGEKLFF. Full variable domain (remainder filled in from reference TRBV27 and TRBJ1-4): EAQVTQNPRYLITVTGKKLTVTCSQNMNHEYMSWYRQDPGLGLRQIYYSMNVEVTDKGDVPEGYKVSRKEKRNFPLILESPSPNQTSLYFCASSLNRGGEKLFFGSGTQLSVL.

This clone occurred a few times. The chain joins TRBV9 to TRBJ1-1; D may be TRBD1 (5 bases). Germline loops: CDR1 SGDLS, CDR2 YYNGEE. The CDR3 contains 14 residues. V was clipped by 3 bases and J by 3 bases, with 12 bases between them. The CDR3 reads CASSGTGEDTEAFF. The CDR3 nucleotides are TGTGCCAGCAGCGGTACAGGAGAGGACACTGAAGCTTTCTTT.

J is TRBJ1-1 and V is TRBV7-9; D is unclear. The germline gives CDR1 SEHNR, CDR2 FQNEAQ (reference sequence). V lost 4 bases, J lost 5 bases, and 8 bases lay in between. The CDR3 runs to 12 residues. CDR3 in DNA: TGTGCCAGCAGCTCGGCCAGGACTGAAGCTTTCTTT. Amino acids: CASSSARTEAFF.

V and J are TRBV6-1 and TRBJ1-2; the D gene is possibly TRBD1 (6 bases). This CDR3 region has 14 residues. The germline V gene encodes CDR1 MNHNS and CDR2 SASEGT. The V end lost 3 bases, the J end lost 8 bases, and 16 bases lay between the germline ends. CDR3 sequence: CASSERGGLRGYTF. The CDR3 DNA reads TGTGCCAGCAGTGAGCGAGGGGGATTGAGAGGCTACACCTTC.

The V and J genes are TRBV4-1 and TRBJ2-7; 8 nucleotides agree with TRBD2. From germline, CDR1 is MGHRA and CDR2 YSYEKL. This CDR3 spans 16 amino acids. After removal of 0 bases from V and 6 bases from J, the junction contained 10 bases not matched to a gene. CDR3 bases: TGCGCCAGCAGCCAAGAAGGAGCCGGAGCGGGAGTCGAGCAGTACTTC. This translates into CASSQEGAGAGVEQYF.